The rows below give T cell receptor beta chains drawn from one sample of a study of vaccination effects on CD4 cells after COVID-19. No cognate antigen is known for these TCRs. Profiled with immunoSEQ multiplex PCR; TCRdb holds only in-frame clones, not every one. The table has around 71,000 clones, roughly 70% seen once. Sequencing was performed on CD4+ T cells from PBMCs cultured with HCoV-OC43 spike peptides, taken before COVID-19 vaccination. The receptor set was obtained from a human donor who received a COVID-19 vaccine. Each CDR3 is given with its conserved first and last residue. The D gene is left open where the match is weak. Clone size appears in some rows only: once, few, many, or a class for an expanded clone.

len	abundance	j_gene	v_gene	d_gene	CDR3aa	CDR3nt
15	NA	TRBJ2-5	TRBV2	NA	CASGRGQNNQETQYF	TGTGCCAGCGGGAGGGGACAGAACAACCAAGAGACCCAGTACTTC
17	NA	TRBJ2-5	TRBV6-2/TRBV6-3	TRBD2	CASSSGLAGGPAETQYF	TGTGCCAGCAGTTCCGGACTAGCGGGGGGGCCTGCAGAGACCCAGTACTTC
15	NA	TRBJ1-3	TRBV5-1	NA	CASSFGWISGNTIYF	TGCGCCAGCAGCTTCGGGTGGATCTCTGGAAACACCATATATTTT
18	NA	TRBJ1-1	TRBV6-2/TRBV6-3	TRBD1	CASSFIGFVLQGDPEAFF	TGTGCCAGCAGTTTCATCGGTTTCGTTCTACAGGGGGACCCTGAAGCTTTCTTT
14	few	TRBJ2-2	TRBV7-9	TRBD2	CASSFRGLTGELFF	TGTGCCAGCAGCTTTAGGGGACTAACCGGGGAGCTGTTTTTT
12	few	TRBJ1-2	TRBV7-9	NA	CASSSLGWGYTF	TGTGCCAGCAGCTCGTTAGGATGGGGCTACACCTTC
15	NA	TRBJ1-1	TRBV6-1	NA	CASSERFRVETEAFF	TGTGCCAGCAGTGAAAGGTTTCGGGTGGAGACTGAAGCTTTCTTT
15	NA	TRBJ1-1	TRBV7-9	NA	CASSYEGTVNTEAFF	TGTGCCAGCAGCTACGAGGGGACGGTGAACACTGAAGCTTTCTTT
15	once	TRBJ2-1	TRBV7-3	TRBD2	CASSPGGISYNEQFF	TGTGCCAGCAGCCCCGGGGGGATCTCCTACAATGAGCAGTTCTTC
14	NA	TRBJ1-1	TRBV11-1	NA	CASSGHRGLSEAFF	TGTGCCAGCAGCGGTCACCGGGGTTTATCTGAAGCTTTCTTT
16	NA	TRBJ2-3	TRBV7-3	TRBD2	CASSLLAGGQQDTQYF	TGTGCCAGCAGCCTTTTAGCGGGGGGGCAACAAGATACGCAGTATTTT
13	NA	TRBJ2-5	TRBV18	TRBD2	CASSQTSGETQYF	TGTGCCAGCTCACAGACTAGCGGGGAGACCCAGTACTTC
13	NA	TRBJ1-1	TRBV11-3	NA	CASSRTVSTEAFF	TGTGCCAGCAGTCGTACTGTTAGTACTGAAGCTTTCTTT
15	NA	TRBJ2-2	TRBV3-1/TRBV3-2	NA	CASSLSGTNTGELFF	TGTGCCAGCAGCCTTTCCGGGACTAACACCGGGGAGCTGTTTTTT
18	NA	TRBJ1-4	TRBV19	TRBD1	CASSRPDRGPALREKLFF	TGTGCCAGTAGTAGGCCGGACAGGGGGCCGGCCCTACGGGAAAAACTGTTTTTT
14	NA	TRBJ1-6	TRBV6-5	TRBD1	CASSPGTGASPLHF	TGTGCCAGCAGTCCCGGGACAGGAGCATCACCCCTCCACTTT
15	NA	TRBJ2-5	TRBV7-8	NA	CASSSPPGPRETQYF	TGTGCCAGCAGCTCCCCCCCAGGGCCGCGGGAGACCCAGTACTTC
16	NA	TRBJ1-2	TRBV5-5	NA	CASSPGLIQTNYGYTF	TGTGCCAGCAGCCCCGGGCTTATCCAAACTAACTATGGCTACACCTTC
14	NA	TRBJ1-1	TRBV5-5	NA	CASSYQGLNTEAFF	TGTGCCAGCAGTTACCAGGGACTGAACACTGAAGCTTTCTTT
12	NA	TRBJ1-1	TRBV5-1	NA	CAAGQPRTEAFF	TGCGCCGCGGGGCAGCCGAGGACTGAAGCTTTCTTT
16	few	TRBJ2-3	TRBV2	TRBD2	CASRLGLAGGPGTQYF	TGTGCCAGCAGACTGGGACTAGCGGGGGGGCCCGGTACGCAGTATTTT
15	NA	TRBJ1-5	TRBV28	NA	CASSLRGTSNQPQHF	TGTGCCAGCAGTTTAAGGGGAACTAGCAATCAGCCCCAGCATTTT
14	NA	TRBJ2-1	TRBV5-1	NA	CASSLASSYNEQFF	TGCGCCAGCAGCTTAGCTAGCTCCTACAATGAGCAGTTCTTC
16	NA	TRBJ2-3	TRBV9	TRBD2	CASSVATSGALHTQYF	TGTGCCAGCAGCGTAGCTACTAGCGGGGCTTTGCATACGCAGTATTTT
16	NA	TRBJ2-5	TRBV9	TRBD2	CASSVGIAGGHETQYF	TGTGCCAGCAGCGTAGGGATAGCGGGGGGGCACGAGACCCAGTACTTC
12	NA	TRBJ2-1	TRBV19	NA	CASRSRYNEQFF	TGTGCCAGTCGGAGCCGGTACAATGAGCAGTTCTTC
15	NA	TRBJ1-1	TRBV19	NA	CASSPVGAGNTEAFF	TGTGCCAGTAGCCCCGTGGGGGCTGGCAACACTGAAGCTTTCTTT
12	NA	TRBJ1-5	TRBV12-3/TRBV12-4	NA	CASSFLGQPQHF	TGTGCCAGCAGTTTTCTGGGTCAGCCCCAGCATTTT
16	NA	TRBJ2-5	TRBV18	TRBD2	CASSPIRGDRSETQYF	TGTGCCAGCTCACCAATCCGGGGGGATCGTTCGGAGACCCAGTACTTC
13	NA	TRBJ1-2	TRBV30	NA	CAWSVLRGEGYTF	TGTGCCTGGAGTGTACTGAGAGGGGAAGGCTACACCTTC
17	NA	TRBJ2-1	TRBV30	TRBD2	CAWSVQWLAGRYNEQFF	TGTGCCTGGAGTGTACAATGGCTAGCGGGGAGATACAATGAGCAGTTCTTC
13	NA	TRBJ2-5	TRBV2	NA	CASSDRVKETQYF	TGTGCCAGCAGTGACAGGGTGAAGGAGACCCAGTACTTC
18	once	TRBJ2-3	TRBV6-6	TRBD2	CASSPGTSGGADTDTQYF	TGTGCCAGCAGTCCCGGGACTAGCGGGGGGGCCGACACAGATACGCAGTATTTT
13	NA	TRBJ1-1	TRBV6-6	NA	CASSPSGNTEAFF	TGTGCCAGCAGCCCCTCGGGGAACACTGAAGCTTTCTTT
17	once	TRBJ2-4	TRBV24-1	NA	CATSDSRGRAAKNIQYF	TGTGCCACCAGTGATTCGAGGGGCAGGGCCGCCAAAAACATTCAGTACTTC
17	NA	TRBJ2-3	TRBV7-9	TRBD1	CASSPGQGNRVTDTQYF	TGTGCCAGCAGCCCGGGACAGGGGAACAGGGTAACAGATACGCAGTATTTT
12	NA	TRBJ2-2	TRBV7-9	NA	CASKRFTGELFF	TGTGCCAGCAAACGTTTTACCGGGGAGCTGTTTTTT
15	NA	TRBJ2-5	TRBV6-2/TRBV6-3	NA	CASSTPSREAETQYF	TGTGCCAGCAGTACTCCCTCTAGGGAGGCGGAGACCCAGTACTTC
15	few	TRBJ2-3	TRBV5-1	TRBD1	CASRLGQGSTDTQYF	TGCGCCAGCAGACTGGGACAGGGGAGCACAGATACGCAGTATTTT
18	NA	TRBJ1-2	TRBV29-1	NA	CSVEDWNVEGGANYGYTF	TGCAGCGTTGAAGATTGGAATGTGGAGGGGGGGGCTAACTATGGCTACACCTTC
13	NA	TRBJ1-1	TRBV5-1	NA	CASMPTGREGAFF	TGCGCCAGCATGCCGACAGGCAGAGAGGGGGCTTTCTTT
11	few	TRBJ1-2	TRBV6-5	TRBD1	CASTQGYGYTF	TGTGCCAGCACACAGGGGTATGGCTACACCTTC
16	NA	TRBJ1-5	TRBV19	NA	CASSIALRVSNQPQHF	TGTGCCAGTAGTATAGCCCTGCGGGTAAGCAATCAGCCCCAGCATTTT
17	NA	TRBJ2-2	TRBV20-1	NA	CSASLRPGVGSTGELFF	TGCAGTGCTAGTTTAAGACCAGGGGTGGGGAGCACCGGGGAGCTGTTTTTT
17	NA	TRBJ2-5	TRBV19	NA	CASSRGGAAGPQETQYF	TGTGCCAGTAGTAGGGGGGGGGCAGCGGGACCACAAGAGACCCAGTACTTC